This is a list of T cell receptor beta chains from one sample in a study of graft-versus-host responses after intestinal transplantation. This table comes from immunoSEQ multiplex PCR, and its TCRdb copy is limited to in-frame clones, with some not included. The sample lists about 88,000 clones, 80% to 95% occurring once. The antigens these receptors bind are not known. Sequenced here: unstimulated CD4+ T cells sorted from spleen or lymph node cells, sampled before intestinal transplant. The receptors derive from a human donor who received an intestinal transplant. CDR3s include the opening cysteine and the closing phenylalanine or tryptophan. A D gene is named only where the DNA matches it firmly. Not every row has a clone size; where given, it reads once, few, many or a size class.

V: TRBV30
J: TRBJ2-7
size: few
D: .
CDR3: CAWTMGFSYEQYF
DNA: TGTGCCTGGACGATGGGGTTCTCCTACGAGCAGTACTTC

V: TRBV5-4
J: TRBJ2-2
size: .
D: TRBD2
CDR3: CASSSVAGGDTGELFF
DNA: TGTGCCAGCAGCTCAGTAGCGGGAGGGGACACCGGGGAGCTGTTTTTT

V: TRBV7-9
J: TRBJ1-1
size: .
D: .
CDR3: CASSLEVNTEAFF
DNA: TGTGCCAGCAGCTTAGAGGTAAACACTGAAGCTTTCTTT

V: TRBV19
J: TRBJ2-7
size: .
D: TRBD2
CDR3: CASSIPSGSSYEQYF
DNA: TGTGCCAGTAGTATACCTAGCGGGAGCTCCTACGAGCAGTACTTC

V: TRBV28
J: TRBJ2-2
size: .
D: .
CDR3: CASGPLPFDGELFF
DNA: TGTGCCAGCGGGCCCCTTCCCTTTGACGGGGAGCTGTTTTTT

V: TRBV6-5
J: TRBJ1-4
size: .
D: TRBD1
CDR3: CASSYSRGKGEKLFF
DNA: TGTGCCAGCAGTTACTCCAGGGGGAAGGGCGAAAAACTGTTTTTT

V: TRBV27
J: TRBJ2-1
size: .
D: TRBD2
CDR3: CASSLGWGGPYNEQFF
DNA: TGTGCCAGCAGTTTAGGGTGGGGAGGGCCTTACAATGAGCAGTTCTTC

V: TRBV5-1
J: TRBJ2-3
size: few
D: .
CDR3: CASSLDLPGQGLQYF
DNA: TGCGCCAGCAGCTTGGACCTCCCGGGACAAGGGTTGCAGTATTTT

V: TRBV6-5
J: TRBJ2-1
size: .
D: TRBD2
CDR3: CASSYSGRSGDEQFF
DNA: TGTGCCAGCAGTTACTCGGGGCGGAGCGGGGATGAGCAGTTCTTC

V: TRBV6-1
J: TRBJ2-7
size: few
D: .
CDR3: CASRYQGYEQYF
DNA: TGTGCCAGCAGATATCAGGGATACGAGCAGTACTTC

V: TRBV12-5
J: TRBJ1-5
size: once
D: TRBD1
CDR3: CASGLAGGSNQPQHF
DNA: TGTGCTAGTGGTTTGGCAGGGGGCAGCAATCAGCCCCAGCATTTT

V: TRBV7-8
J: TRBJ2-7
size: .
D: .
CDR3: CASSSNSGSFYEQYF
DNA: TGTGCCAGCAGCTCGAATAGCGGATCATTCTACGAGCAGTACTTC

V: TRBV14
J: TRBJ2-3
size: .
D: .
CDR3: CASSQDWRDEFTDTQYF
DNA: TGTGCCAGCAGCCAGGATTGGAGGGATGAGTTCACAGATACGCAGTATTTT

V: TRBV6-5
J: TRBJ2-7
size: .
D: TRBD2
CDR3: CASRRTSGRAHEQYF
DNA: TGTGCCAGCAGGAGGACTAGCGGGAGGGCCCACGAGCAGTACTTC

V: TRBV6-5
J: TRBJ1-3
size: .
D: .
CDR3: CASSYEGNTIYF
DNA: TGTGCCAGCAGTTACGAGGGAAACACCATATATTTT

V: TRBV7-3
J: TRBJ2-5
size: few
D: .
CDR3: CASSSGETQYF
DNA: TGTGCCAGCAGCTCCGGAGAGACCCAGTACTTC

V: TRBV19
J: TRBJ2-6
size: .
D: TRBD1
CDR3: CASRTGADSGANVLTF
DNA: TGTGCCAGTCGGACAGGGGCGGACTCTGGGGCCAACGTCCTGACTTTC

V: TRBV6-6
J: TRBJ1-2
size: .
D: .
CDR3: CASSYGLLYGYTF
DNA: TGTGCCAGCAGTTACGGGCTCCTTTATGGCTACACCTTC

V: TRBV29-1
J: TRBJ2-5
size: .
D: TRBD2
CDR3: CSVDRAGGSETQYF
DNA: TGCAGCGTTGATAGGGCGGGAGGTTCTGAGACCCAGTACTTC

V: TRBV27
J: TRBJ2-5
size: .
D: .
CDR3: CASSLRSGTYQETQYF
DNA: TGTGCCAGCAGTTTACGTAGCGGAACCTACCAAGAGACCCAGTACTTC

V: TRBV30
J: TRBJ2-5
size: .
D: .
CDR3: CAWTHRFSGETQYF
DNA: TGTGCCTGGACGCACAGATTCTCGGGAGAGACCCAGTACTTC

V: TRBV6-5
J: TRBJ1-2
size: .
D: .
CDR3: CASNSLTLYGYTF
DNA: TGTGCCAGCAACAGCTTAACCCTCTATGGCTACACCTTC

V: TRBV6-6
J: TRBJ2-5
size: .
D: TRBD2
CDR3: CASSYSSLAAQETQYF
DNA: TGTGCCAGCAGTTACTCTTCCCTAGCGGCCCAAGAGACCCAGTACTTC

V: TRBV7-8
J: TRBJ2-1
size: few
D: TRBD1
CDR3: CASSLPGQGGYEQFF
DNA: TGTGCCAGCAGCTTACCGGGACAGGGAGGGTATGAGCAGTTCTTC

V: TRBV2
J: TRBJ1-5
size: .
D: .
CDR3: CASRIQGFSNQPQHF
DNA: TGTGCCAGCCGAATACAGGGATTTAGCAATCAGCCCCAGCATTTT

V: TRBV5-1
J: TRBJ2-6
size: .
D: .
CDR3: CASSFYQGGTGANVLTF
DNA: TGCGCCAGCAGCTTTTATCAGGGAGGAACTGGGGCCAACGTCCTGACTTTC

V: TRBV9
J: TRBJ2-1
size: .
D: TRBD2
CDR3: CASSVAGGPNEQFF
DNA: TGTGCCAGCAGCGTGGCGGGAGGGCCCAATGAGCAGTTCTTC

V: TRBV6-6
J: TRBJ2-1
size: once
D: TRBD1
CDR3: CASSKRQGSAVEEQFF
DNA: TGTGCCAGCAGTAAACGACAGGGGTCGGCTGTTGAGGAGCAGTTCTTC

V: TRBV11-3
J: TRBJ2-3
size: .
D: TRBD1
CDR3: CASSSGQGADTQYF
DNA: TGTGCCAGCAGCTCGGGACAGGGCGCAGATACGCAGTATTTT

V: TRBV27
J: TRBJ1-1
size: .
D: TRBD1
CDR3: CASSLRQGYEAFF
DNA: TGTGCCAGCAGTTTAAGACAGGGCTATGAAGCTTTCTTT

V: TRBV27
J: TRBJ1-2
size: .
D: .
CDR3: CASSTWGNYGYTF
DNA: TGTGCCAGCAGTACTTGGGGGAACTATGGCTACACCTTC

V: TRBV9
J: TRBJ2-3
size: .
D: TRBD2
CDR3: CASSVSDRASSGATQYF
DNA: TGTGCCAGCAGCGTATCCGATCGGGCCTCCAGCGGGGCTACGCAGTATTTT

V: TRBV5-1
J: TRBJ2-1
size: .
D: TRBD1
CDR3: CASSNQGVVTYNEQFF
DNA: TGCGCCAGCAGTAACCAGGGGGTGGTCACCTACAATGAGCAGTTCTTC

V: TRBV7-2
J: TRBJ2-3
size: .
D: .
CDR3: CASSSRLTDTQYF
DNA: TGTGCCAGCAGCTCGCGCCTCACAGATACGCAGTATTTT

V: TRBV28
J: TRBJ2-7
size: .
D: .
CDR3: CASSLHSTGNGDCLF
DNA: TGTGCCAGCAGTTTACATAGTACAGGGAACGGAGACTGTCTCTTC